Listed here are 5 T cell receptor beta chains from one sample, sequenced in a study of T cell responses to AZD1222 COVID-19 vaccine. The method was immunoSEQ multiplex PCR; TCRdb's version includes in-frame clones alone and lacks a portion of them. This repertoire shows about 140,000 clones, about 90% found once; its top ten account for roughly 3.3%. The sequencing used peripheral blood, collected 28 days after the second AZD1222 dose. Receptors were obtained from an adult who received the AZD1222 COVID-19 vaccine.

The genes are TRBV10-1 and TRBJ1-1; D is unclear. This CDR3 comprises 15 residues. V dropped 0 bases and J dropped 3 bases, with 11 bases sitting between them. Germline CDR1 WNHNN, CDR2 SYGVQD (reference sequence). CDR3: CASSESMGIYTEAFF. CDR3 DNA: TGCGCCAGCAGTGAGTCCATGGGTATTTACACTGAAGCTTTCTTT.

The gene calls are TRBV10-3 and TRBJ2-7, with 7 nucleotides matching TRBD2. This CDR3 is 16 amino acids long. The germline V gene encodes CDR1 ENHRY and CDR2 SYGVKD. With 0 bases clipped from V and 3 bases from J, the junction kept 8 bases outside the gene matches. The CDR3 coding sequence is TGTGCCATCAGTGAGTCCGCGGGAGCGGTAGGCTACGAGCAGTACTTC. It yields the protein CAISESAGAVGYEQYF.

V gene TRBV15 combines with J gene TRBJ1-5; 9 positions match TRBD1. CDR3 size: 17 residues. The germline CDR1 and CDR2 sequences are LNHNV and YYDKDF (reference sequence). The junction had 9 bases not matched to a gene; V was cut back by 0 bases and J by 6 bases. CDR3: CATSRDRKWTGVQPQHF. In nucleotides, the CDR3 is TGTGCCACCAGCAGAGATAGGAAATGGACAGGGGTTCAGCCCCAGCATTTT.

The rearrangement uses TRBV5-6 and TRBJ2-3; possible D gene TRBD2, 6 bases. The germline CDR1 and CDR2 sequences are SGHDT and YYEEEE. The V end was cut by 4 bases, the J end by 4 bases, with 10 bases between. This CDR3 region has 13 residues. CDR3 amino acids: CASSPGGPDTQYF. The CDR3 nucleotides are TGTGCCAGCAGCCCCGGAGGGCCAGATACGCAGTATTTT.

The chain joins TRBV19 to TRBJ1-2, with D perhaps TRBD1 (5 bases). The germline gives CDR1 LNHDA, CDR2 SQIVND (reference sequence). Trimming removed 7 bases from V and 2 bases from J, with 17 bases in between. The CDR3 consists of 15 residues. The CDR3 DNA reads TGTGCCAGTACCGCAAGGAGATCAGGGAACTATGGCTACACCTTC. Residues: CASTARRSGNYGYTF. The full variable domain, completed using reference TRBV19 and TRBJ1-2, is DGGITQSPKYLFRKEGQNVTLSCEQNLNHDAMYWYRQDPGQGLRLIYYSQIVNDFQKGDIAEGYSVSREKKESFPLTVTSAQKNPTAFYLCASTARRSGNYGYTFGSGTRLTVV.